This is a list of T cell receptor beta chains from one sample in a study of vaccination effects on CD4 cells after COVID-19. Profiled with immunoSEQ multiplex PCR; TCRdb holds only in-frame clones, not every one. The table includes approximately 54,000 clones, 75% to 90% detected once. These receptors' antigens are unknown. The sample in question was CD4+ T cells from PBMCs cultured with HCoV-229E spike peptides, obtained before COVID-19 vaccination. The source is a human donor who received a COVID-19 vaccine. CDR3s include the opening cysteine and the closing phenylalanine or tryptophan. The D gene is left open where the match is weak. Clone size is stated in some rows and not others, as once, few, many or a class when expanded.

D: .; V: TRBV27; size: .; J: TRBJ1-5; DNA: TGTGCCAGCAGTGGGAAGTCGTTAGGGTTTTACAATCAGCCCCAGCATTTT; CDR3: CASSGKSLGFYNQPQHF
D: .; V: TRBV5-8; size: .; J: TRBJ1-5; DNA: TGTGCCAGCAGCTTCCCAGAGACCTATAGCAATCAGCCCCAGCATTTT; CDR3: CASSFPETYSNQPQHF
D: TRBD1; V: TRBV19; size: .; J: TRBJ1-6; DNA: TGTGCCAGTAGTGCCGGGACAGGGGGCGGTCGGTCAAATTCACCCCTCCACTTT; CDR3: CASSAGTGGGRSNSPLHF
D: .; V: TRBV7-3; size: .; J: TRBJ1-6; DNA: TGTGCCAGCAGCTTAACAGGGGTTAATTCACCCCTCCACTTT; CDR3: CASSLTGVNSPLHF
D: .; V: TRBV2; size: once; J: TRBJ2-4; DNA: TGTGCCAGCAGTGAAAGGGTTGGCAAAAACATTCAGTACTTC; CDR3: CASSERVGKNIQYF
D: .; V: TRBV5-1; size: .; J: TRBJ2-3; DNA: TGCGCCAGCAGGGTGGGGACTAGCACAGATACGCAGTATTTT; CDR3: CASRVGTSTDTQYF
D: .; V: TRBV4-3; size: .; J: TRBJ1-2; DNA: TGCGCCAGCAGCCAAGGGGCGGGGGGGATTAACTATGGCTACACCTTC; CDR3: CASSQGAGGINYGYTF
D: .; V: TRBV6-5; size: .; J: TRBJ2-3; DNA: TGTGCCAGCAGGCCATCCACTAGCACAGATACGCAGTATTTT; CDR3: CASRPSTSTDTQYF
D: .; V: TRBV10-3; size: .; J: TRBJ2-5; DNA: TGTGCCATCAGTGGTTCATCCCAAGAGACCCAGTACTTC; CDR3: CAISGSSQETQYF
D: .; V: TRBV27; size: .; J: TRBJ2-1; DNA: TGTGCCAGCAGTTTAAACCCTCATGCGGGGATCTCCTACAATGAGCAGTTCTTC; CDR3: CASSLNPHAGISYNEQFF
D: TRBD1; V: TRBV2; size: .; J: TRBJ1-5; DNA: TGTGCCAGCGGGGTAGACAGGGATCAGCCCCAGCATTTT; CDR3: CASGVDRDQPQHF
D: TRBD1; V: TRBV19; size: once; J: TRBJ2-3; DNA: TGTGCCAGTAGTCCCAGGGACAGCTTGGAGGCGCAGTATTTT; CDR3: CASSPRDSLEAQYF
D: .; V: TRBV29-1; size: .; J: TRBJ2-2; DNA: TGCAGCGTCGGGAAGAATACCGGGGAGCTGTTTTTT; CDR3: CSVGKNTGELFF
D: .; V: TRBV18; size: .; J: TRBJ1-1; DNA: TGTGCCAGCTCCCCCGAGACAGAGAACACTGAAGCTTTCTTT; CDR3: CASSPETENTEAFF
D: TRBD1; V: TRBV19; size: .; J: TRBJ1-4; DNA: TGTGCCAGTAGTTTGGACAGGGGGCGGCCTGGCGCGAATGAAAAACTGTTTTTT; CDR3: CASSLDRGRPGANEKLFF
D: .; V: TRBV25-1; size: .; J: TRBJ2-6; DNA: TGTGCCAGCAGCAATTCTGGGGCCAACGTCCTGACTTTC; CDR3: CASSNSGANVLTF
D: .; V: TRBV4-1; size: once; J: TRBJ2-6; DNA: TGCGCCAGCAGCCAAGAAGGCCATCCTGGGGCCAACGTCCTGACTTTC; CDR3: CASSQEGHPGANVLTF
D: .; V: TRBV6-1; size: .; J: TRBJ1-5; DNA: TGTGCCAGCAGTGAATCCGCAGGGAAGCTTCAGCCCCAGCATTTT; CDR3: CASSESAGKLQPQHF
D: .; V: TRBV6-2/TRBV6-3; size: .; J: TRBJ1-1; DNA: TGTGCCAGCCGCCCGGGGGGTGACCCGACCACTGAAGCTTTCTTT; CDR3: CASRPGGDPTTEAFF
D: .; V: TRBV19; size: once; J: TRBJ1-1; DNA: TGTGCCAGTAGTGGCCTAATGAGGGGTCGGAGAACTGAAGCTTTCTTT; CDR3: CASSGLMRGRRTEAFF
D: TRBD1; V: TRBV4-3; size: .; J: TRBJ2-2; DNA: TGCGCCAGCAGCCAAGGAATGGGGACAGTTAACACCGGGGAGCTGTTTTTT; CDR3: CASSQGMGTVNTGELFF
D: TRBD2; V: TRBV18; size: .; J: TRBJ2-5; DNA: TGTGCCAGCTCACGCGGGACTACCCCAGAGACCCAGTACTTC; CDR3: CASSRGTTPETQYF
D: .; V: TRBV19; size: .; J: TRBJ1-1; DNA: TGTGCCAGTAGTATAGCCCTGACAGGGAACACTGAAGCTTTCTTT; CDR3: CASSIALTGNTEAFF
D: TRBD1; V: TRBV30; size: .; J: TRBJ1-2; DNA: TGTGCCTACAGACAGGGAAAGGGGTACTATGGCTACACCTTC; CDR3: CAYRQGKGYYGYTF
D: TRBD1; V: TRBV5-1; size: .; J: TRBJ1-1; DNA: TGCGCCAGCAGCTTGGCCTTTGGGGTAGGGGGCTTGAACACTGAAGCTTTCTTT; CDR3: CASSLAFGVGGLNTEAFF
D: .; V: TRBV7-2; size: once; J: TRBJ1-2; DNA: TGTGCCAGCAGCTTTCAAGTAGTGGGGGGCTACACCTTC; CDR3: CASSFQVVGGYTF
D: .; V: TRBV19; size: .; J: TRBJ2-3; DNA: TGTGCCAGCAAGTCAGGGGCTGCAGATACGCAGTATTTT; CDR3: CASKSGAADTQYF